This is a list of T cell receptor beta chains from one sample in a study of blood T cell repertoires in COVID-19. Sequenced by immunoSEQ multiplex PCR; TCRdb stores in-frame clones only, minus some. The table has approximately 240,000 clones, about 88% seen once; the top ten hold 2% to 2.5%. Sequencing input: peripheral blood. Receptor source: a woman aged 40 to 50 who had recovered from COVID-19. Both conserved end residues are part of each CDR3. D genes are given only for firm matches. Rows give clone size only sometimes, using once, few, many, or a class for an expanded clone.

size,D,V,J,DNA,CDR3
NA,TRBD1,TRBV5-4,TRBJ1-2,TGTGCCAGCAGCTTGAGCGACAGGGGGACGACTGGCTACACCTTC,CASSLSDRGTTGYTF
NA,TRBD2,TRBV9,TRBJ2-7,TGTGCCAGCAGCGTACAGCCTAGCGGCTCCTACGAGCAGTACTTC,CASSVQPSGSYEQYF
NA,TRBD1,TRBV4-3,TRBJ1-6,TGCGCCAGCAGCCAAGATTTCCCCACGGACAGGGTTAATAATTCACCCCTCCACTTT,CASSQDFPTDRVNNSPLHF
NA,TRBD2,TRBV4-3,TRBJ2-2,TGCGCCAGCAGCCCCGGACTAGCGGGAGGGCCATGGACCGGGGAGCTGTTTTTT,CASSPGLAGGPWTGELFF
NA,TRBD1,TRBV10-2,TRBJ1-2,TGCGCCAGCAGTGAGTCGAGACAGGGCACTGGCTACACCTTC,CASSESRQGTGYTF
NA,NA,TRBV19,TRBJ1-4,TGTGCCAGTCAGGGGATCGGAACTAATGAAAAACTGTTTTTT,CASQGIGTNEKLFF
NA,TRBD2,TRBV28,TRBJ2-4,TGTGCCAGCAGCCTAGCCCGACTAGCGGGGGGGCCTAGGGCGCGAAACATTCAGTACTTC,CASSLARLAGGPRARNIQYF
once,NA,TRBV18,TRBJ1-5,TGTGCCAGCTCAGGCGGTAGCAATCAGCCCCAGCATTTT,CASSGGSNQPQHF
NA,NA,TRBV6-2/TRBV6-3,TRBJ1-2,TGTGCCAGCAGTTACTCGGGCAGCTATGGCTACACCTTC,CASSYSGSYGYTF
NA,NA,TRBV11-1,TRBJ1-2,TGTGCCAGCAGCTTGGGGGGGCGCGAAGGCTACACCTTC,CASSLGGREGYTF
NA,NA,TRBV19,TRBJ2-5,TGTGCCAGTAGGACGACTGTCGGGGGAGAGACCCAGTACTTC,CASRTTVGGETQYF
NA,TRBD2,TRBV19,TRBJ2-7,TGTGCCAGTAGCATCGTCTCCGGGGGGACCTACGAGCAGTACTTC,CASSIVSGGTYEQYF
NA,TRBD2,TRBV2,TRBJ2-4,TGTGCCAGCAGTGGTCTAGCGGGGAGGGTTTGGGCCAAAAACATTCAGTACTTC,CASSGLAGRVWAKNIQYF
NA,NA,TRBV19,TRBJ1-2,TGTGCCAGTAGCCTGACAGTTACCTATGGCTACACCTTC,CASSLTVTYGYTF
few,NA,TRBV19,TRBJ1-5,TGTGCCAGTAGGAAGACAGGCAGCAATCAGCCCCAGCATTTT,CASRKTGSNQPQHF
NA,TRBD1,TRBV3-1/TRBV3-2,TRBJ2-7,TGTGCCAGCACCCCTCTCGCGGACAGGGGGCCATGGGAGCAGTACTTC,CASTPLADRGPWEQYF
NA,NA,TRBV19,TRBJ2-2,TGTGCCAGTAGTATCTCGGGGGGCGCCGGCACCGGGGAGCTGTTTTTT,CASSISGGAGTGELFF
NA,NA,TRBV6-5,TRBJ1-2,TGTGCCAGCAGTTACTCACGACTGAACTATGGCTACACCTTC,CASSYSRLNYGYTF
NA,TRBD2,TRBV30,TRBJ2-7,TGTGCCTGGAGATCAAGCGGGAGGGGCGAGCAGTACTTC,CAWRSSGRGEQYF
few,TRBD1,TRBV19,TRBJ1-2,TGTGCCAGTAGTATAGCTCCGGGACAGGGGGCGCCTGGCTACACCTTC,CASSIAPGQGAPGYTF
NA,NA,TRBV24-1,TRBJ2-1,TGTGCCACCAGTGAGGGGCAGCACCTCAATGAGCAGTTCTTC,CATSEGQHLNEQFF
NA,TRBD2,TRBV24-1,TRBJ2-5,TGTGCCACCAGTGATTTGACTAGCGGGAAAGAGACCCAGTACTTC,CATSDLTSGKETQYF
NA,NA,TRBV6-4,TRBJ2-3,TGTGCCAGCAGTGACTCGAGCAGGGGAGACACAGATACGCAGTATTTT,CASSDSSRGDTDTQYF
NA,NA,TRBV4-1,TRBJ1-3,TGCGCCAGCAGCCAAGATCCCGGAGGGGGAAACACCATATATTTT,CASSQDPGGGNTIYF
many,TRBD1,TRBV6-4,TRBJ1-5,TGTGCCAGCAGTGACGGGACAGGGGGCAATCAGCCCCAGCATTTT,CASSDGTGGNQPQHF
NA,TRBD1,TRBV5-8,TRBJ2-7,TGTGCCAGCAGCCGGACAGGGGGATCCTACGAGCAGTACTTC,CASSRTGGSYEQYF
NA,NA,TRBV4-1,TRBJ1-2,TGCGCCAGCAGACCGGGGCCGGGGACAACGGTAATCTATGGCTACACCTTC,CASRPGPGTTVIYGYTF